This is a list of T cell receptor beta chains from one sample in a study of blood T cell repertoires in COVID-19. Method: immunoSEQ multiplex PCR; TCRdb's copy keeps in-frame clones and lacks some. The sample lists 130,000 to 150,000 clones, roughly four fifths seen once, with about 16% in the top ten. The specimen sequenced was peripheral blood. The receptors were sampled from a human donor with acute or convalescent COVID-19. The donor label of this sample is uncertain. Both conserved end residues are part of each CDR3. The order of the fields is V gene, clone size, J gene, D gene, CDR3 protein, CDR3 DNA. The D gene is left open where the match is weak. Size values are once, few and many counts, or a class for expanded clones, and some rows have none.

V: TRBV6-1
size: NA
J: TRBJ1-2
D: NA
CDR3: CASSEPPQVYGYTF
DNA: TGTGCCAGCAGTGAACCCCCACAGGTCTATGGCTACACCTTC

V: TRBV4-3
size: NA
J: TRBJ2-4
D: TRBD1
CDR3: CASSQDPSQGNIQYF
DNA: TGCGCCAGCAGCCAAGATCCGTCACAGGGGAACATTCAGTACTTC

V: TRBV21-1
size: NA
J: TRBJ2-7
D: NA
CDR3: CASSKALSETGKINEQYF
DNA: TGTGCCAGCAGCAAAGCGCTATCGGAGACAGGGAAAATCAACGAGCAGTACTTC

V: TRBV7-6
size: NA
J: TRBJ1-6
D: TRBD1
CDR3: CASSLDTGGRSPLHF
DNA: TGTGCCAGCAGCTTAGACACAGGGGGCCGGTCACCCCTCCACTTT

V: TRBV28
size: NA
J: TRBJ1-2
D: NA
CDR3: CASSLAGDGYTF
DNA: TGTGCCAGCAGTTTAGCCGGGGATGGCTACACCTTC

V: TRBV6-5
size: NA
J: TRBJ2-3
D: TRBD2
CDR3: CASTETSGRPDTQYF
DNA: TGTGCCAGCACCGAGACTAGCGGGCGCCCAGATACGCAGTATTTT

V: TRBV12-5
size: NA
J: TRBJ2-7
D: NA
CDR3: CASGLVTPTYEQYF
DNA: TGTGCTAGTGGTTTGGTCACACCCACCTACGAGCAGTACTTC

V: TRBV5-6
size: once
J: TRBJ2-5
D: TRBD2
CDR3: CASSSRLAGETQYF
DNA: TGTGCCAGCAGCTCCCGACTAGCCGGGGAGACCCAGTACTTC

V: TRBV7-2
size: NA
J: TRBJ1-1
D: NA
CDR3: CASSPPGQNTEAFF
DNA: TGTGCCAGCAGCCCCCCGGGACAGAACACTGAAGCTTTCTTT

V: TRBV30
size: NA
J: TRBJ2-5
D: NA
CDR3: CAWSRVEETQYF
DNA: TGTGCCTGGAGCAGGGTCGAAGAGACCCAGTACTTC

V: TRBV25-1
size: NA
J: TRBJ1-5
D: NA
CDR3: CASTGDSNQPQHF
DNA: TGTGCCAGCACAGGGGATAGCAATCAGCCCCAGCATTTT

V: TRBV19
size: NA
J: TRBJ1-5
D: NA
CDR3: CASSVQGVRNQPQHF
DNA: TGTGCCAGTAGTGTACAGGGAGTAAGGAATCAGCCCCAGCATTTT

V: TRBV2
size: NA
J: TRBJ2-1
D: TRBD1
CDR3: CASSLSGTGNNEQFF
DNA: TGTGCCAGCAGCCTATCCGGGACAGGGAATAATGAGCAGTTCTTC

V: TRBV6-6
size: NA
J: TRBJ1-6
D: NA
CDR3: CASKFREAGNSPLHF
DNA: TGTGCCAGCAAATTCAGGGAGGCGGGGAATTCACCCCTCCACTTT

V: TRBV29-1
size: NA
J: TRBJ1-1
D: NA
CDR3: CSVASQTAMNTEAFF
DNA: TGCAGCGTTGCATCACAGACAGCGATGAACACTGAAGCTTTCTTT

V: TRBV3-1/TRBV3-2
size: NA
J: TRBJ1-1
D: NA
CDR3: CASSRQTAMNTEAFF
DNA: TGTGCCAGCAGCCGACAGACAGCCATGAACACTGAAGCTTTCTTT

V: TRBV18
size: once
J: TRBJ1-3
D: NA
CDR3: CASSPPGGDRNTIYF
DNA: TGTGCCAGCTCACCACCCGGAGGAGATCGAAACACCATATATTTT

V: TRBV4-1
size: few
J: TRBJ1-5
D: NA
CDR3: CASSQRVDSNQPQHF
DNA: TGCGCCAGCAGCCAAAGAGTAGATAGCAATCAGCCCCAGCATTTT

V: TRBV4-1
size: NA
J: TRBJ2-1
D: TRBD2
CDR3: CASSQDAQRGSYNEQFF
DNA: TGCGCCAGCAGCCAAGATGCCCAGCGGGGCTCCTACAATGAGCAGTTCTTC

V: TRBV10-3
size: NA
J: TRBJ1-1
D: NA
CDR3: CATGRDWNTEAFF
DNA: TGTGCCACCGGGCGGGATTGGAACACTGAAGCTTTCTTT

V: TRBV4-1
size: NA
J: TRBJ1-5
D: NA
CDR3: CASSQDGLGRVQPQHF
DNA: TGCGCCAGCAGCCAAGATGGATTAGGCAGGGTCCAGCCCCAGCATTTT

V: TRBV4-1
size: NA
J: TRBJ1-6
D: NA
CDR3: CASSQDWGGGPYNSPLHF
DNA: TGCGCCAGCAGCCAAGATTGGGGGGGAGGGCCCTATAATTCACCCCTCCACTTT